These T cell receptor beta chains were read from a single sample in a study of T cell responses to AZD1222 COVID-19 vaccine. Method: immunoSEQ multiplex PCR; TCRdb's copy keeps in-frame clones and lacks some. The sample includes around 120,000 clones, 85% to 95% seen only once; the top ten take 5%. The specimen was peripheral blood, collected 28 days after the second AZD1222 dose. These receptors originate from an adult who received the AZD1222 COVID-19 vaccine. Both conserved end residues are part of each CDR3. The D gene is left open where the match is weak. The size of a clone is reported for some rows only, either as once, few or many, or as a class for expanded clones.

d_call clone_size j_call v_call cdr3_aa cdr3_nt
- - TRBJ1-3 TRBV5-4 CASSPGSGNTIYF TGTGCCAGCAGCCCGGGGTCTGGAAACACCATATATTTT
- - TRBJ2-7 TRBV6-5 CASSFGARYEQYF TGTGCCAGCAGCTTCGGGGCCCGCTACGAGCAGTACTTC
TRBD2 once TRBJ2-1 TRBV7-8 CASRTSGILHDEQFF TGTGCCAGCAGGACTAGCGGGATCCTACACGATGAGCAGTTCTTC
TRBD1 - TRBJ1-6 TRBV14 CASAEGRGRPGVSPLHF TGTGCCAGCGCGGAGGGCAGGGGGCGGCCGGGAGTTTCACCCCTCCACTTT
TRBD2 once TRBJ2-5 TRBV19 CASSTGTSGGYQETQYF TGTGCCAGTAGTACCGGGACTAGCGGGGGGTACCAAGAGACCCAGTACTTC
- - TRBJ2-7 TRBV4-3 CASSQELNGGFNEQYF TGCGCCAGCAGCCAAGAACTCAACGGGGGCTTCAACGAGCAGTACTTC
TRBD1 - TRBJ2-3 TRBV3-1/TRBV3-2 CASSQVGDSTQYF TGTGCCAGCAGCCAAGTTGGGGACAGTACGCAGTATTTT
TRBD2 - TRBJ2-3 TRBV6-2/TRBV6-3 CASSRGLDPQYF TGTGCCAGCAGTCGGGGACTAGATCCGCAGTATTTT
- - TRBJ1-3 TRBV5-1 CASRAGLSSGNTIYF TGCGCCAGCAGGGCAGGGTTAAGCTCTGGAAACACCATATATTTT
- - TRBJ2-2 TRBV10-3 CAIGGARDTGELFF TGTGCCATCGGAGGGGCGCGGGACACCGGGGAGCTGTTTTTT
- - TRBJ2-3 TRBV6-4 CASAFNGASTDTQYF TGTGCCAGCGCCTTCAACGGGGCTAGCACAGATACGCAGTATTTT
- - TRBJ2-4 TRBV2 CASSDGASVVAKNIQYF TGTGCCAGCAGTGACGGGGCTAGCGTAGTAGCCAAAAACATTCAGTACTTC
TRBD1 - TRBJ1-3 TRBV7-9 CASSLQGTGNTIYF TGTGCCAGCAGCCTACAGGGGACTGGAAACACCATATATTTT
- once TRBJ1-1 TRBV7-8 CASSPELTGSGILEAFF TGTGCCAGCAGCCCCGAACTGACAGGTTCAGGTATACTTGAAGCTTTCTTT
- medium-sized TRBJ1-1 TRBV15 CATSRDTANTEAFF TGTGCCACCAGCAGAGATACGGCGAACACTGAAGCTTTCTTT
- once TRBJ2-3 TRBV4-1 CASSQEVLATDTQYF TGCGCCAGCAGCCAAGAAGTCTTAGCGACAGATACGCAGTATTTT